This is a list of T cell receptor beta chains from one sample in a study of OX40 agonist ivuxolimab in advanced cancers. The repertoire was sequenced with immunoSEQ multiplex PCR; TCRdb's copy has only in-frame clones and lacks some. The sample gives around 77,000 clones, around nine tenths of which show up once; around 2.5% is in the top ten. The input for sequencing was CD4+ or CD8+ T cells sorted from blood, taken in a trial of the OX40 agonist ivuxolimab. These receptor sequences come from an adult with an advanced solid tumor such as melanoma, head and neck, liver or kidney cancer. Both conserved end residues are part of each CDR3. The order of the fields is clone size, V gene, J gene, D gene, CDR3 DNA, CDR3 protein. D genes are given only for firm matches. Not all rows give a size; the values are once, few, many and, for expanded clones, a class.

-	TRBV4-2	TRBJ2-7	-	TGTGCCAGCAGCCCGAGTGGGGACTACGAGCAGTACTTC	CASSPSGDYEQYF
-	TRBV18	TRBJ2-2	TRBD1	TGTGCCAGCTCGAAGGCCGGGGACAGGGGCACCGGGGAGCTGTTTTTT	CASSKAGDRGTGELFF
-	TRBV11-3	TRBJ1-1	-	TGTGCCAGCAGCTCCTGGGACAACACTGAAGCTTTCTTT	CASSSWDNTEAFF
-	TRBV29-1	TRBJ1-1	-	TGCAGCGTATTTAGTAGGGGGAACACTGAAGCTTTCTTT	CSVFSRGNTEAFF
-	TRBV7-9	TRBJ2-5	TRBD1	TGTGCCAGCAGCGCCTCGGGACAGGGAGAGACCCAGTACTTC	CASSASGQGETQYF
-	TRBV10-3	TRBJ2-6	-	TGTGCCATCAGTGAGATAACAGGGCGCTCTGGGGCCAACGTCCTGACTTTC	CAISEITGRSGANVLTF
-	TRBV7-9	TRBJ1-3	-	TGTGCCAGCAGCTTTCGAGGGGCCTCTGGAAACACCATATATTTT	CASSFRGASGNTIYF
-	TRBV5-1	TRBJ2-3	-	TGCGCCAGCAGCTTGGTGGGCTCAGATACGCAGTATTTT	CASSLVGSDTQYF
-	TRBV19	TRBJ1-4	TRBD1	TGTGCCAGTAGCGGACAGGGATTCATAGAAAAACTGTTTTTT	CASSGQGFIEKLFF
-	TRBV4-1	TRBJ1-1	-	TGCGCCAGCAGCCCCTTCGGGGGGGACACTGAAGCTTTCTTT	CASSPFGGDTEAFF
-	TRBV19	TRBJ1-5	-	TGTGCCAGTAGTATAGCCCAGGCAGCATATCAGCCCCAGCATTTT	CASSIAQAAYQPQHF
-	TRBV6-1	TRBJ1-5	-	TGTGCCAGCGGGGGAGGGATTGGGCAGCCCCAGCATTTT	CASGGGIGQPQHF
-	TRBV6-1	TRBJ2-7	-	TGTGCCAGCAGTGTCCGACAGGGAAGGGGGGGGGACTCCTACGAGCAGTACTTC	CASSVRQGRGGDSYEQYF
-	TRBV10-3	TRBJ1-6	-	TGTGCCATCACCCCCGAGAGGTATTCTCATGGTTCACCCCTCCACTTT	CAITPERYSHGSPLHF
-	TRBV19	TRBJ1-5	-	TGTGCCAGTAGTATATTAGCAGGCAATCAGCCCCAGCATTTT	CASSILAGNQPQHF
-	TRBV28	TRBJ1-4	TRBD1	TGTGCCAGCAGTATCTCTGGGACAGTTGTCGAAAAACTGTTTTTT	CASSISGTVVEKLFF
-	TRBV5-1	TRBJ2-1	TRBD1	TGCGCCAGCAGTCTACAGGGGGGAGGATACAATGAGCAGTTCTTC	CASSLQGGGYNEQFF
-	TRBV7-8	TRBJ1-6	-	TGTGCCAGTTCAACTTTAGGCGTTAATTCACCCCTCCACTTT	CASSTLGVNSPLHF
-	TRBV18	TRBJ2-3	TRBD1	TGTGCCAGCTCACCACCTACGGGACAGGGGAACACAGATACGCAGTATTTT	CASSPPTGQGNTDTQYF
-	TRBV19	TRBJ2-3	TRBD2	TGTGCCAGTAGCCGTCGGCGGGGGTCCCCTTCCGATACGCAGTATTTT	CASSRRRGSPSDTQYF
few	TRBV7-2	TRBJ2-1	TRBD2	TGTGCCAGCAGCTCGCCGCTAGCGGGTGAGCAGTTCTTC	CASSSPLAGEQFF
-	TRBV18	TRBJ2-1	-	TGTGCCAGCTCACCCTTCCCCTCGGGTACGGGGGTCAACAATGAGCAGTTCTTC	CASSPFPSGTGVNNEQFF
-	TRBV28	TRBJ1-2	TRBD1	TGTGCCAGCAGTTTATCCGCCGGACAGGGGCAAGGCGGGGGCTACACCTTC	CASSLSAGQGQGGGYTF
-	TRBV11-2	TRBJ1-1	-	TGTGCTAGCAGCTTAGATGGAAGGGATAGGAACACTGAAGCTTTCTTT	CASSLDGRDRNTEAFF
-	TRBV30	TRBJ2-2	-	TGTGCCTGGAGTTTTAGGCCAGGGAGATCGAACACCGGGGAGCTGTTTTTT	CAWSFRPGRSNTGELFF
-	TRBV7-9	TRBJ1-3	-	TGTGCCACCTCCGGGACAACTTACTCTGGAAACACCATATATTTT	CATSGTTYSGNTIYF
-	TRBV5-5	TRBJ1-1	-	TGTGCCAGCAGCACCCGGGCCCCACGCCAATTTAACACTGAAGCTTTCTTT	CASSTRAPRQFNTEAFF
-	TRBV11-2	TRBJ1-6	TRBD1	TGTGCCAGCAGCTTGGCCACAGGGGGGGTGCGATCTTCACCCCTCCACTTT	CASSLATGGVRSSPLHF
-	TRBV7-2	TRBJ1-1	-	TGTGCCAGCAGCTCGGCAGGGTGGGCCACTGAAGCTTTCTTT	CASSSAGWATEAFF
-	TRBV28	TRBJ1-2	TRBD1	TGTGCCAGCAGCCACGGGGACAGGGGGAACTATGGCTACACCTTC	CASSHGDRGNYGYTF
-	TRBV7-8	TRBJ2-3	-	TGTGCCAGCAGCTTAGCGTACCCATCTTCGGATACGCAGTATTTT	CASSLAYPSSDTQYF
once	TRBV19	TRBJ2-2	-	TGTGCCAGTACCCTGGTCGGGGGTTACACCGGGGAGCTGTTTTTT	CASTLVGGYTGELFF
-	TRBV5-1	TRBJ2-1	-	TGCGCCAGCAGCTTTTTCCTAAACAATGAGCAGTTCTTC	CASSFFLNNEQFF
-	TRBV29-1	TRBJ1-4	-	TGCAGCGTTATACGGTCGGCGGATGAAAAACTGTTTTTT	CSVIRSADEKLFF
-	TRBV5-1	TRBJ1-5	-	TGCGCCAGCAGCTTGGGCAGGGGAAGCAATCAGCCCCAGCATTTT	CASSLGRGSNQPQHF